This TCR beta chain stems from a study of T cell changes during pregnancy in multiple sclerosis. The length of the CDR3 is 14 residues. V lost 4 bases and J lost 6, with 15 bases in between. The germline V gene has CDR1 SGHNT and CDR2 YYREEE (reference sequence). The protocol was immunoSEQ multiplex PCR, while the TCRdb copy is restricted to in-frame clones and leaves out a portion. The table has tens of thousands of clones, 80% to 95% seen once. This sequence joins TRBV5-4 and TRBJ2-3; D possibly corresponds to TRBD1 (6 bases). The starting material was CD4+ T cells from peripheral blood mononuclear cells, obtained after pregnancy. The clonotype was recovered from a female donor in good health, enrolled as a control in a pregnancy study. The CDR3, as DNA: TGTGCCAGCAGCCCGCGACAGGCGGCGGATACGCAGTATTTT. Residues: CASSPRQAADTQYF. Full variable domain (missing parts from reference TRBV5-4 and TRBJ2-3): ETGVTQSPTHLIKTRGQQVTLRCSSQSGHNTVSWYQQALGQGPQFIFQYYREEENGRGNFPPRFSGLQFPNYSSELNVNALELDDSALYLCASSPRQAADTQYFGPGTRLTVL.